These T cell receptor beta chains were read from a single sample in a study of T cells after posttransplantation cyclophosphamide. Clones were read by immunoSEQ multiplex PCR, and TCRdb kept only the in-frame ones, dropping some. The sample holds about 16,000 clones, roughly 84% seen once. This sample comprised PBMCs, obtained after an allogeneic stem cell transplant with a calcineurin inhibitor and methotrexate. The receptors were gathered from a male patient between 45 and 59 years old who received an allogeneic stem cell transplant from an unrelated donor, was CMV-positive, and had chronic GVHD only. Some T cells may be the graft donor's. CDR3s include the opening cysteine and the closing phenylalanine or tryptophan. A D gene is named only where the DNA matches it firmly. Expanded clones are given a class, and other clones once, few, many or no size at all.

14	TRBV7-7	TRBJ2-3	TRBD1	NA	TGTGCCAGCAGTCCACGGACAGGTGGGGATACGCAGTATTTT	CASSPRTGGDTQYF
14	TRBV7-2	TRBJ2-3	NA	NA	TGTGCCAGCAGCTTAGCGGCCCACACAGATACGCAGTATTTT	CASSLAAHTDTQYF
14	TRBV9	TRBJ2-7	TRBD1	NA	TGTGCCAGCAGCTACAGGGGGCTGATGGACGAGCAGTACTTC	CASSYRGLMDEQYF
13	TRBV7-9	TRBJ2-1	NA	NA	TGTGCCAGCAGCCGTCCAGGGTACAATGAGCAGTTCTTC	CASSRPGYNEQFF
15	TRBV7-9	TRBJ2-3	NA	NA	TGTGCCAGCAGCCATACGGGAGATAGCACAGATACGCAGTATTTT	CASSHTGDSTDTQYF
14	TRBV5-1	TRBJ2-1	NA	NA	TGCGCCAGCAGCTTGGCCCTCCTGCGCGATGAGCAGTTCTTC	CASSLALLRDEQFF
18	TRBV7-3	TRBJ2-7	TRBD1	NA	TGTGCCAGCAGATCCCCCCTCCTGACAGGGGGGATCTCCTACGAGCAGTACTTC	CASRSPLLTGGISYEQYF
15	TRBV5-1	TRBJ2-7	TRBD2	NA	TGCGCCAGCAGCTTGTCCGGCGGGAGGGCCTACGAGCAGTACTTC	CASSLSGGRAYEQYF
17	TRBV7-9	TRBJ2-1	NA	NA	TGTGCCAGCAGCTCTTTCGTACCCCCTAGATTCCACAATGAGCAGTTCTTC	CASSSFVPPRFHNEQFF
14	TRBV18	TRBJ2-5	NA	NA	TGTGCCAGCTCACCTGCCAGGGGAATGGAGACCCAGTACTTC	CASSPARGMETQYF
17	TRBV7-9	TRBJ2-5	NA	NA	TGTGCCAGCAGCTTATCAGGACCGAAGGTGGGAGGAGAGACCCAGTACTTC	CASSLSGPKVGGETQYF
13	TRBV7-8	TRBJ2-2	NA	NA	TGTGCCAGCAGCTTTTCGGGGGCCGGGGAGCTGTTTTTT	CASSFSGAGELFF
14	TRBV6-5	TRBJ1-5	TRBD1	NA	TGTGCCAGCAGGCGTACAGGGGTCAATCAGCCCCAGCATTTT	CASRRTGVNQPQHF
15	TRBV19	TRBJ2-3	TRBD2	NA	TGTGCCAGTAGTATGCTAGCGGGGAGCACAGATACGCAGTATTTT	CASSMLAGSTDTQYF
14	TRBV28	TRBJ2-7	NA	NA	TGTGCCAGCACCGGGACACCCCAAGGCCACGAGCAGTACTTC	CASTGTPQGHEQYF
16	TRBV15	TRBJ1-1	TRBD1	NA	TGTGCCACCAGGGAATCCGTCGACAGGGTGAACACTGAAGCTTTCTTT	CATRESVDRVNTEAFF
12	TRBV5-5	TRBJ2-7	NA	NA	TGTGCCAGCAGCCACAGGAGCTACGAGCAGTACTTC	CASSHRSYEQYF
14	TRBV2	TRBJ2-7	TRBD2	NA	TGTGCCAGCAGTGAGAGCGGGGGAGGTTACGAGCAGTACTTC	CASSESGGGYEQYF
15	TRBV19	TRBJ2-7	NA	NA	TGTGCCAGTAGTATAACGCGCGTACCCTTATACGAGCAGTACTTC	CASSITRVPLYEQYF
13	TRBV7-3	TRBJ1-2	TRBD1	NA	TGTGCCAGCAGCTCGGGACAGAACTATGGCTACACCTTC	CASSSGQNYGYTF
13	TRBV14	TRBJ1-4	TRBD1	NA	TGTGCCAGCAGAGAAGGGGGCAATGAAAAACTGTTTTTT	CASREGGNEKLFF
15	TRBV7-2	TRBJ1-4	NA	NA	TGTGCCAGCAGCTTAGAAGGGACAAAGAATGAAAAACTGTTTTTT	CASSLEGTKNEKLFF
15	TRBV4-2	TRBJ1-3	NA	NA	TGTGCCAGCAGCCAAGATCTAACAGACGGCGACACCATATATTTT	CASSQDLTDGDTIYF
15	TRBV29-1	TRBJ2-4	NA	NA	TGCAGCGTTGAAGATCTTGGGAGCGCCAAAAACATTCAGTACTTC	CSVEDLGSAKNIQYF
15	TRBV2	TRBJ2-5	TRBD2	NA	TGTGCCAGCACCCGGGAGGTTAGCGGCCAAGAGACCCAGTACTTC	CASTREVSGQETQYF
14	TRBV4-1	TRBJ2-3	TRBD2	once	TGCGCCAGCAGCCAGGGACTAGCGCCAGATACGCAGTATTTT	CASSQGLAPDTQYF
15	TRBV6-6	TRBJ2-1	TRBD2	NA	TGTGCCAGCAGTACTAGCGGGGGGGGGTACAATGAGCAGTTCTTC	CASSTSGGGYNEQFF
12	TRBV7-2	TRBJ2-2	NA	NA	TGTGCCAGCAGCCCCACTTTCGGGGAGCTGTTTTTT	CASSPTFGELFF
15	TRBV7-9	TRBJ2-2	NA	once	TGTGCCAGCAGCCCCGGGACAATGAACACCGGGGAGCTGTTTTTT	CASSPGTMNTGELFF
15	TRBV11-2	TRBJ2-1	TRBD1	NA	TGTGCCAGCAGCCCCCGGACAGGGATGAACAATGAGCAGTTCTTC	CASSPRTGMNNEQFF
16	TRBV4-1	TRBJ2-2	TRBD2	NA	TGCGCCAGCAGCCAAGTAGCGGGGACGAACACCGGGGAGCTGTTTTTT	CASSQVAGTNTGELFF